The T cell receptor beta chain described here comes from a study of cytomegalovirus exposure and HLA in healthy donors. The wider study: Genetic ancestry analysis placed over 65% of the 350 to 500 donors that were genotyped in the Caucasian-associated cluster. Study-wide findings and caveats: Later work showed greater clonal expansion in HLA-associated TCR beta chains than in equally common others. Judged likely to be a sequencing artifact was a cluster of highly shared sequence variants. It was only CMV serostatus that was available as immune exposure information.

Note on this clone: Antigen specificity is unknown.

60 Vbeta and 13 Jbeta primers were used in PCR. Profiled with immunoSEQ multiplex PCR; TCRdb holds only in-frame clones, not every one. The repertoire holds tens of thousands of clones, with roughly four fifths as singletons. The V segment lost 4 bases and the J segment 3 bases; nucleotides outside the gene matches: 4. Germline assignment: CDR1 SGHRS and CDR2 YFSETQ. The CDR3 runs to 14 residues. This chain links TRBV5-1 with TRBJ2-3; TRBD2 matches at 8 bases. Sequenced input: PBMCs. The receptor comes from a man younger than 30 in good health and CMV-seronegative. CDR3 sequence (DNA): TGCGCCAGCAGCGCTAGACTAGCGACAGATACGCAGTATTTT. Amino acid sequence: CASSARLATDTQYF.